This TCR beta chain came from a study of T cell changes during pregnancy in multiple sclerosis. Assay: immunoSEQ multiplex PCR; the TCRdb copy retains only in-frame clones and omits some. The table includes tens of thousands of clones, approximately 94% detected once. The sample was peripheral blood, taken in the third trimester of pregnancy. The receptor's source is a female donor with multiple sclerosis, enrolled in a pregnancy study.

CDR3: CASSFSGSTDTQYF. The CDR3 nucleotides are TGTGCCAGTAGTTTCAGCGGGAGTACAGATACGCAGTATTTT. The chain uses TRBV19 and TRBJ2-3; 8 bases agree with TRBD2. The CDR3 runs to 14 residues. Trimming at V came to 5 bases and at J to 3 bases, leaving 4 bases not matched to a gene. CDR1 is LNHDA, CDR2 SQIVND, per germline (reference sequence).